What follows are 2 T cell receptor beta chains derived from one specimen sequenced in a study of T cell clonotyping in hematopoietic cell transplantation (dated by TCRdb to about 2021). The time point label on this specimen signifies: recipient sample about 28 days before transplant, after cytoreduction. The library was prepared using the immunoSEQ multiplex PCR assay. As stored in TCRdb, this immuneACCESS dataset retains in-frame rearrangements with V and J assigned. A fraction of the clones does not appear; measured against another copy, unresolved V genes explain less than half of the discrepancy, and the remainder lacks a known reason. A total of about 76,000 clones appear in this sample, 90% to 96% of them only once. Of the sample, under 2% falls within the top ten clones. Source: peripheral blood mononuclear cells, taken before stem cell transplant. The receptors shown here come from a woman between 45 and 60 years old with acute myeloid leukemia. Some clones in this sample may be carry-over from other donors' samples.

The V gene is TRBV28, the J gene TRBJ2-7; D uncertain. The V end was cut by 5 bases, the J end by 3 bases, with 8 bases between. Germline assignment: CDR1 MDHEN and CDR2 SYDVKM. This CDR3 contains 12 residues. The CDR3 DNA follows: TGTGCCAGCAGTCCCCTATACTACGAGCAGTACTTC. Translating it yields CASSPLYYEQYF.

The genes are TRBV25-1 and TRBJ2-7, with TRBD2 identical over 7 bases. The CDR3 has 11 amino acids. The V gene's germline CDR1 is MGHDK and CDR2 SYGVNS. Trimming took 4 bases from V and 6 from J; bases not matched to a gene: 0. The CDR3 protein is CASSAGGEQYF. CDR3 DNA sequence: TGTGCCAGCAGTGCGGGGGGCGAGCAGTACTTC.